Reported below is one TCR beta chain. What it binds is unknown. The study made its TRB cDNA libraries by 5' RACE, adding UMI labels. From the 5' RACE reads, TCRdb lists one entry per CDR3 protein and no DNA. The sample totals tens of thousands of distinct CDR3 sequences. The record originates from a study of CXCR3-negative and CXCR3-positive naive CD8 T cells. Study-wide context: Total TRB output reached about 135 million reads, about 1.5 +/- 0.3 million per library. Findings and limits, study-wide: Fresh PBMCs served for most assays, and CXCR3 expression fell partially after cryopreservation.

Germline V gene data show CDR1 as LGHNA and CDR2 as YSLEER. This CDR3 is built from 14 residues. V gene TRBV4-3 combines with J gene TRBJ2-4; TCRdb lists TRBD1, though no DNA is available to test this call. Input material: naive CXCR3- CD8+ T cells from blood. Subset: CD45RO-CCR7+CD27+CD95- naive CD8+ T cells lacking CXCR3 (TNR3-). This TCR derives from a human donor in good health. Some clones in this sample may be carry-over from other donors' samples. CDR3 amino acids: CASSQDTPRDIQYF.